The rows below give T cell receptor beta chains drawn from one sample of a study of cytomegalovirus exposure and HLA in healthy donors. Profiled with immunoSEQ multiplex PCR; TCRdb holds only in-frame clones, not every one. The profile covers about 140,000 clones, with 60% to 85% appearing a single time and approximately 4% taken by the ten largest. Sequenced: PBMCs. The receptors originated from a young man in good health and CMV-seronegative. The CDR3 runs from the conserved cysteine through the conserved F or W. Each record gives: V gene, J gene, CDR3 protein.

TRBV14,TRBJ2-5,CASSVTSGRFETQYF
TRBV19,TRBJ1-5,CASSTLRTGNHQPQHF
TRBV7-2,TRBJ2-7,CASSLAHGPGGNRYEQYF
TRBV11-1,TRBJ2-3,CASARSRGTDTQYF
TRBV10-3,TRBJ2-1,CAISESTGSHNEQFF
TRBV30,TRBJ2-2,CAWSRIGELFF
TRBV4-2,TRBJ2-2,CASSQEKGRSGRAPGELFF
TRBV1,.,CTSSLIAGGAYEQYF
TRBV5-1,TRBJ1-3,CASSLAGGTTGNTIYF
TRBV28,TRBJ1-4,CASSQSQSGANEKLFF
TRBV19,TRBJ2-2,CASSNPGDSSNTGELFF
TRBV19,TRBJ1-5,CASSPRTGMNQPQHF
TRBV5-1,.,CASSLVASSYEQYF